The 9 T cell receptor beta chains presented below share a single source sample, sequenced in a study of blood T cell repertoires in COVID-19. Only in-frame clones appear in the TCRdb table, and some are missing; sequencing was by immunoSEQ multiplex PCR. This table holds 150,000 to 200,000 clones, 92% found once. Sequenced sample: peripheral blood. The receptors shown here come from a man aged 25 to 40 with COVID-19, enrolled during active disease.

The chain employs TRBV4-2 and TRBJ2-7, with TRBD1 identical over 7 bases. The CDR3 runs to 15 residues. After removal of 3 bases from V and 7 bases from J, the junction contained 12 bases not matched to a gene. Germline-derived CDR1 and CDR2 are LGHNA and YNFKEQ. For the CDR3, the DNA is TGTGCCAGCAGCCAGATTTACAGGGGAATACAGGAGCAGTACTTC. This gives the protein CASSQIYRGIQEQYF.

The gene calls are TRBV5-4 and TRBJ1-1; D perhaps matches TRBD1 (5 bases). Germline loops: CDR1 SGHNT, CDR2 YYREEE (reference sequence). The CDR3 totals 16 residues. V was cut by 4 bases and J by 0 bases, with 16 bases left in between. CDR3 in amino acids: CASSGEAGRMNTEAFF. The CDR3 coding sequence is TGTGCCAGCAGCGGCGAGGCAGGGCGCATGAACACTGAAGCTTTCTTT.

The chain recombines TRBV11-3 with TRBJ2-1, with 9 bases that match TRBD2. CDR1 is SGHNT, CDR2 YENEEA, per germline. V gave up 0 bases and J gave up 3 bases; unmatched junction bases: 6. The CDR3 has 17 amino acids. This CDR3 is CASSLEAGGPVYNEQFF. CDR3 sequence (DNA): TGTGCCAGCAGCTTAGAGGCGGGAGGGCCTGTCTACAATGAGCAGTTCTTC.

This chain links TRBV29-1 with TRBJ1-2; D perhaps matches TRBD1 (5 bases). The CDR3 consists of 14 residues. Germline-derived CDR1 and CDR2 are SQVTM and ANQGSEA. V was clipped by 0 bases and J by 4 bases, with 12 bases between them. The CDR3 bases are TGCAGCGTTGAAGATCTTCAGGGAGGCTATGGCTACACCTTC. This encodes CSVEDLQGGYGYTF.

The V and J genes are TRBV19 and TRBJ1-4; 7 bases fit TRBD1. Per germline, CDR1 LNHDA and CDR2 SQIVND (reference sequence). The CDR3 covers 15 residues. Trimming at V came to 5 bases and at J to 7 bases, leaving 10 bases not matched to a gene. The DNA of the CDR3 is TGTGCCAGTAGTCCGAACAGGGGCCCCATTGAAAAACTGTTTTTT. Translation gives CASSPNRGPIEKLFF.

The CDR3 nucleotides read TGTGCCAGCAGCTTAGGTCGCGCAACTAATGAAAAACTGTTTTTT. It is translated as CASSLGRATNEKLFF. The chain employs TRBV7-2 and TRBJ1-4; D is ambiguous. The CDR3 spans 15 residues. Trimming shortened V by 1 base and J by 0 bases, and 6 bases separated the two germline ends. Germline V lookup: CDR1 SGHTA, CDR2 FQGNSA.

The chain uses TRBV6-6 and TRBJ2-3, with TRBD1 matching 7 bases. Germline lookup yields CDR1 MNHNY and CDR2 SVGAGI (reference sequence). The CDR3 loop spans 16 amino acids. The V and J ends lost 4 bases and 1 base, in that order; junction bases with no gene match: 8. CDR3 amino acids: CASSSRGGIGTDTQYF. The CDR3 DNA follows: TGTGCCAGCAGTTCCCGAGGGGGCATTGGCACAGATACGCAGTATTTT.

The chain links TRBV27 to TRBJ2-7; TRBD2 matches 10 bases. The CDR3 spans 16 residues. J was trimmed by 1 base and V by 5 bases; bases with no gene match: 8. The V gene's germline CDR1 is MNHEY and CDR2 SMNVEV (reference sequence). CDR3 sequence: CASSPRTSGASYEQYF. CDR3 coding DNA: TGTGCCAGCAGTCCGCGAACTAGCGGGGCTTCCTACGAGCAGTACTTC.

V is TRBV6-5 and J is TRBJ2-4, with 7 bases fitting TRBD1. The trim removed 7 bases at V and 1 base at J, leaving 4 bases unmatched. This CDR3 region has 14 residues. The germline CDR1 and CDR2 sequences are MNHEY and SVGAGI. In DNA, the CDR3 is TGTGCCAGCACCGAGGGGGCGGCCAAAAACATTCAGTACTTC. Its protein product is CASTEGAAKNIQYF.